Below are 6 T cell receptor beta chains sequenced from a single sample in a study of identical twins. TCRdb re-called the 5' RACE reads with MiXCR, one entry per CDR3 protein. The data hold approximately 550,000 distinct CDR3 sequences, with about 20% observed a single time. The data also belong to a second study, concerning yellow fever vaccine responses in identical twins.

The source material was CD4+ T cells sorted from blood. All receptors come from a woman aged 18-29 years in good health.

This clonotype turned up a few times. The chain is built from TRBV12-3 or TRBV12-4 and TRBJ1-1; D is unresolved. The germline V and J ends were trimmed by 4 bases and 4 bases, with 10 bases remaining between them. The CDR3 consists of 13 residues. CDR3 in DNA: TGTGCCAGCAGTTCTTCTACGGGCACTGAAGCTTTCTTT. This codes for CASSSSTGTEAFF.

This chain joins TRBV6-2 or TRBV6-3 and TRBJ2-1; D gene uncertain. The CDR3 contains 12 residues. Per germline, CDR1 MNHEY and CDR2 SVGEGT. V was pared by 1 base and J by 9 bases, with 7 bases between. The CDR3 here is CASSYLGSEQFF. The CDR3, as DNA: TGTGCCAGCAGTTACTTGGGAAGTGAGCAGTTCTTC.

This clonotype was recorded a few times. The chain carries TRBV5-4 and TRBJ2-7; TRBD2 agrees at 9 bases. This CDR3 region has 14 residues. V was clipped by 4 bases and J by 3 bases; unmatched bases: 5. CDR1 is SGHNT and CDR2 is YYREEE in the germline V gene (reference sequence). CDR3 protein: CASSVDSGSYEQYF. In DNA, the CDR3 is TGTGCCAGCAGCGTAGATAGCGGGAGCTACGAGCAGTACTTC.

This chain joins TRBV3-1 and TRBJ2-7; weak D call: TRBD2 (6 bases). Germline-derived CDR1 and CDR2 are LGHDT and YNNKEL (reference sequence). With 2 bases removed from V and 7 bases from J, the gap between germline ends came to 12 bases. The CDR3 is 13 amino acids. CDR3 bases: TGTGCCAGCAGCCAAAAACCGGGGGAGGAGCAGTACTTC. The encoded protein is CASSQKPGEEQYF.

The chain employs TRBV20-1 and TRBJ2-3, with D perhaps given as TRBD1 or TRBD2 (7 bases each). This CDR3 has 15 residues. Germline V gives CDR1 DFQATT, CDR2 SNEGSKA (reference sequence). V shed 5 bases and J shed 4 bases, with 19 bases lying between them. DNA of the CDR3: TGCAGTGCTCCAGGGGGGAGGGGAACGGCAGATACGCAGTATTTT. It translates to CSAPGGRGTADTQYF.

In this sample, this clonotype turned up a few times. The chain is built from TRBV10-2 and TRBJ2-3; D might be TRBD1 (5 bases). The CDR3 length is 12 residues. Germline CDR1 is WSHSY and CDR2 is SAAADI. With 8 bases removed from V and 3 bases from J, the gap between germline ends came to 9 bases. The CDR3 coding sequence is TGCGCCAGCGATAAGGGGACAGATACGCAGTATTTT. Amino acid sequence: CASDKGTDTQYF.